This entry lists 18 T cell receptor beta chains sequenced from one sample in a study of cytomegalovirus exposure and HLA in healthy donors. The method was immunoSEQ multiplex PCR; TCRdb's version includes in-frame clones alone and lacks a portion of them. The sample yields roughly 300,000 clones, approximately 87% seen once. Sequencing used PBMCs. The receptors originated from a woman aged 18-29 years in good health and CMV-seronegative.

The chain carries TRBV6-1 and TRBJ2-1, with a tentative D call TRBD1 (5 bases). From germline, CDR1 is MNHNS and CDR2 SASEGT. The length of the CDR3 is 15 residues. Deletions cut 6 bases from V and 5 bases from J, with 17 bases between. The CDR3 loop is CASRPTGLGNNEQFF. CDR3 DNA sequence: TGTGCCAGCAGACCAACAGGATTAGGGAACAATGAGCAGTTCTTC.

The genes are TRBV7-9 and TRBJ1-4; 11 bases match TRBD1. With V trimmed by 1 base and J by 8 bases, 6 bases remained unmatched. Germline assignment: CDR1 SEHNR and CDR2 FQNEAQ (reference sequence). The CDR3 spans 16 residues. The CDR3 loop is CASSLGLRTGGEKLFF. CDR3 coding DNA: TGTGCCAGCAGCTTAGGGTTAAGGACAGGGGGCGAAAAACTGTTTTTT.

J is TRBJ1-2 and V is TRBV11-2; no reliable D call. Germline CDR1 SGHAT, CDR2 FQNNGV. Trimming left V 1 base short and J 4 bases short, with 13 bases between. The CDR3 is 15 amino acids. The CDR3 region has the DNA TGTGCCAGCAGCTTAGGTCCTCAGGCCCCCTATGGCTACACCTTC. This encodes CASSLGPQAPYGYTF.

The J gene is TRBJ1-6, the V gene TRBV5-1, with a tentative D call TRBD1 (6 bases). The ends were cut back, 4 bases at V and 6 bases at J, with 17 bases in the middle. CDR1 is SGHRS, CDR2 YFSETQ, per germline. CDR3 length: 16 amino acids. This CDR3 reads CASSALTGLLNSPLHF. DNA for the CDR3: TGCGCCAGCAGCGCCCTAACAGGGCTTCTTAATTCACCCCTCCACTTT.

This sequence joins TRBV6-5 and TRBJ1-2; TRBD1 might be the D (6 bases). CDR3 length equals 13 residues. In germline, CDR1 is MNHEY, CDR2 SVGAGI. Trimming pared 6 bases from V and 4 bases from J, leaving 12 bases between. The CDR3: CASRRQAAYGYTF. In DNA, the CDR3 is TGTGCCAGCAGAAGACAGGCTGCCTATGGCTACACCTTC.

The rearrangement joins TRBV20-1 to TRBJ2-1, with 7 bases lining up with TRBD2. The germline gives CDR1 DFQATT, CDR2 SNEGSKA (reference sequence). V shed 6 bases and J 12 bases; nucleotides not matched to a gene: 8. The CDR3 sequence is 11 residues long. As DNA, the CDR3 is TGCAGTGCCCGGACTAGTAGCGGGCAGTTCTTC. Translation: CSARTSSGQFF.

The V call is TRBV29-1, the J call TRBJ2-7, with 7 bases that match TRBD1. V shed 0 bases, J shed 2 bases, and the junction held 7 bases outside the gene matches. The V gene's germline CDR1 is SQVTM and CDR2 ANQGSEA. This CDR3 has 15 amino acids. CDR3 nucleotide sequence: TGCAGCGTTGAAGACCGGGACAGCCCGACCTACGAGCAGTACTTC. The encoded protein is CSVEDRDSPTYEQYF.

The rearrangement uses TRBV9 and TRBJ2-2; perhaps TRBD1 as D (6 bases). CDR3 size: 17 residues. The germline V and J ends were trimmed by 4 bases and 1 base, with 17 bases remaining between them. Germline assignment: CDR1 SGDLS and CDR2 YYNGEE. The CDR3 sequence: CASSHRTTGLNTGELFF. DNA of the CDR3: TGTGCCAGCAGCCACCGAACTACAGGGTTGAACACCGGGGAGCTGTTTTTT.

The rearrangement links TRBV5-6 to TRBJ1-2, with 9 bases fitting TRBD1. The CDR3 length is 15 residues. V lost 1 base, J lost 4 bases, and 5 bases stayed unmatched. Germline V gene sequence: CDR1 SGHDT, CDR2 YYEEEE. CDR3: CASSLLGQGPYGYTF. CDR3 DNA: TGTGCCAGCAGCTTGTTGGGACAGGGTCCCTATGGCTACACCTTC.

J is TRBJ1-1 and V is TRBV13; TRBD1 agrees at 9 bases. The CDR3 sequence is 15 residues long. Germline V lookup: CDR1 PRHDT, CDR2 FYEKMQ (reference sequence). After removal of 1 base from V and 4 bases from J, the junction contained 4 bases not matched to a gene. The DNA for the CDR3 is TGTGCCAGCAGCTTAGAGGGGACAGGGATCACTGAAGCTTTCTTT. This gives the protein CASSLEGTGITEAFF.

The rearrangement uses TRBV15 and TRBJ2-7, with D possibly TRBD2 on 6 matching bases. The CDR3 extends over 12 amino acids. Germline V gene sequence: CDR1 LNHNV, CDR2 YYDKDF (reference sequence). The V gene lost 11 bases and the J gene lost 4 bases, with 15 bases spanning the gap. As DNA, the CDR3 is TGTGCCGCGGGAAAGGTGGGGTACGAGCAGTACTTC. Translating it yields CAAGKVGYEQYF.

The V and J genes are TRBV9 and TRBJ2-1; 10 positions agree with TRBD2. The CDR3 extends over 16 amino acids. The trim removed 0 bases at V and 9 bases at J, leaving 9 bases unmatched. Germline V gene lookup returns CDR1 SGDLS and CDR2 YYNGEE. As DNA, the CDR3 is TGTGCCAGCAGCGTAGCTGCTCTAGCGGGAGAGCTTGAGCAGTTCTTC. Encoded protein: CASSVAALAGELEQFF.

J is TRBJ2-7 and V is TRBV6-5; weak D call: TRBD2 (5 bases). Trimming removed 2 bases at V and 3 bases at J, with 8 bases between. This CDR3 comprises 13 residues. Germline V gene lookup returns CDR1 MNHEY and CDR2 SVGAGI. The CDR3 spells CASSYRGNYEQYF. The CDR3 region has the DNA TGTGCCAGCAGTTACCGGGGAAACTACGAGCAGTACTTC.

This rearrangement joins TRBV4-2 to TRBJ2-7; possible D gene TRBD1, 5 bases. This CDR3 has 16 residues. Germline V gene lookup returns CDR1 LGHNA and CDR2 YNFKEQ. Trimming removed 0 bases from V and 0 bases from J, with 12 bases in between. The CDR3 is CASSQDSRGPSYEQYF. CDR3 bases: TGTGCCAGCAGCCAAGATTCTAGGGGTCCCTCCTACGAGCAGTACTTC.

CDR3 in amino acids: CASGPVGRAESSDTQYF. The CDR3 coding sequence is TGTGCCAGCGGCCCTGTTGGGAGGGCTGAATCATCAGATACGCAGTATTTT. The chain has TRBV28 and TRBJ2-3, with 7 bases matching TRBD2. The V segment lost 8 bases and the J segment 4 bases; nucleotides outside the gene matches: 18. Germline CDR1 is MDHEN and CDR2 is SYDVKM. The CDR3 is 17 amino acids.

This chain connects TRBV6-5 to TRBJ2-7; D is unclear. V was clipped by 5 bases and J by 1 base, with 12 bases between them. The CDR3 is made up of 14 amino acids. Germline CDR1 MNHEY, CDR2 SVGAGI. The CDR3 protein is CASSPESSSYEQYF. CDR3 coding DNA: TGTGCCAGCAGTCCCGAGAGTTCATCCTACGAGCAGTACTTC.

This chain connects TRBV19 to TRBJ2-1, with D perhaps TRBD2 (5 bases). Trimming took off 3 bases at V and 12 bases at J, with 9 bases between the two ends. Germline CDR1 LNHDA, CDR2 SQIVND (reference sequence). The CDR3 covers 11 residues. The CDR3 protein is CASSMGRGQFF. DNA for the CDR3: TGTGCCAGTAGTATGGGCCGGGGGCAGTTCTTC.

The chain combines TRBV4-1 with TRBJ1-5; maybe TRBD1 (6 bases). Trimming took 2 bases from V and 3 from J, leaving 23 bases between them. This CDR3 spans 19 amino acids. Germline V gene data show CDR1 as MGHRA and CDR2 as YSYEKL. The DNA of the CDR3 is TGCGCCAGCAGCCAATCAACAGGGAGAAATTCTTTTATCAATCAGCCCCAGCATTTT. Translation gives CASSQSTGRNSFINQPQHF.